This passage covers 3 T cell receptor beta chains from one sample sequenced in a study of shared clonotypes between healthy human individuals. Data came from immunoSEQ multiplex PCR; TCRdb stores just in-frame clones and leaves some out. This sample yields more than 1.2 million clones, of which less than 99% are seen a single time; approximately 0.4% belongs to the top ten. Input material: naive CD4+ T cells sorted from blood. This sample's subset: CD45RA+ positively selected. These receptor sequences come from a man aged 25 to 45 in good health.

The chain has TRBV6-1 and TRBJ2-7; 9 bases line up with TRBD1. Germline V gene sequence: CDR1 MNHNS, CDR2 SASEGT. The CDR3 runs 17 residues. The trim removed 3 bases at V and 3 bases at J, leaving 12 bases unmatched. The CDR3 DNA is TGTGCCAGCAGTGAGGGAACAGGGGGCAGAAAACACTACGAGCAGTACTTC. It is translated as CASSEGTGGRKHYEQYF.

Concerning this clone itself: Other nucleotide sequences from this sample produce the same CDR3. V and J are TRBV5-1 and TRBJ2-3; 9 nucleotides line up with TRBD2. V shed 0 bases and J 4 bases; nucleotides not matched to a gene: 3. CDR3 size: 15 residues. Germline lookup yields CDR1 SGHRS and CDR2 YFSETQ. The CDR3 sequence is CASSLGGRAADTQYF. The CDR3 DNA reads as TGCGCCAGCAGCTTGGGCGGGAGGGCCGCAGATACGCAGTATTTT.

Note on this clone: Other DNA sequences of this sample code for an identical CDR3. The rearrangement joins TRBV19 to TRBJ1-5; D perhaps matches TRBD1 (5 bases). The ends were cut back, 1 base at V and 2 bases at J, with 9 bases in the middle. This CDR3 is built from 15 residues. Germline V CDR1 and CDR2: LNHDA, SQIVND (reference sequence). CDR3 amino acids: CASSIVQGGNQPQHF. The CDR3, as DNA: TGTGCCAGTAGTATAGTTCAAGGGGGCAATCAGCCCCAGCATTTT.